The 14 T cell receptor beta chains presented below share a single source sample, sequenced in a study of blood T cell repertoires in COVID-19. Assay used: immunoSEQ multiplex PCR; TCRdb lists only in-frame clones, some missing. Of 200,000 to 300,000 clones in the sample, 80% to 95% were seen once. Specimen: peripheral blood. Every receptor here comes from a man aged 25-45 years with COVID-19, enrolled during active disease.

V is TRBV9 and J is TRBJ2-2, with 9 bases identical to TRBD2. Germline assignment: CDR1 SGDLS and CDR2 YYNGEE. V shed 4 bases, J shed 5 bases, and the junction held 3 bases outside the gene matches. CDR3 length: 14 residues. CDR3 nucleotide sequence: TGTGCCAGCAGCATGAGCGGGGGGACCGGGGAGCTGTTTTTT. This sequence encodes CASSMSGGTGELFF.

This clone was seen just once. The chain is built from TRBV4-1 and TRBJ2-5; D is undetermined. CDR1 is MGHRA and CDR2 is YSYEKL in the germline V gene. The CDR3 covers 14 residues. Trimming took off 4 bases at V and 5 bases at J, with 14 bases between the two ends. The CDR3 protein is CASSLERQTETQYF. The CDR3 DNA reads TGCGCCAGCAGCCTGGAGAGGCAGACGGAGACCCAGTACTTC.

The chain joins TRBV12-3 or TRBV12-4 to TRBJ2-1; TRBD2 might be the D (5 bases). V dropped 6 bases and J dropped 6 bases, with 12 bases sitting between them. CDR3 size: 13 residues. DNA of the CDR3: TGTGCCAGCAGACGAGGGAATTCCAATGAGCAGTTCTTC. It yields the protein CASRRGNSNEQFF.

This clone appeared a single time. The rearrangement joins TRBV27 to TRBJ1-6; D is possibly TRBD1 (5 bases). Germline assignment: CDR1 MNHEY and CDR2 SMNVEV (reference sequence). CDR3 length: 14 residues. Trimming removed 2 bases from V and 7 bases from J, with 9 bases in between. CDR3 in amino acids: CASSLAGRNSPLHF. The CDR3 nucleotides read TGTGCCAGCAGTTTAGCGGGACGCAATTCACCCCTCCACTTT.

This chain uses TRBV19 with TRBJ2-1; TRBD2 matches at 9 bases. The CDR3 length is 19 residues. J lost 10 bases, V lost 2 bases, and 21 bases had no gene match. Germline CDR1 reads LNHDA; CDR2 reads SQIVND (reference sequence). The CDR3 region is CASSIKNPAGGRRFMEQFF. The CDR3 region has the DNA TGTGCCAGTAGTATAAAGAACCCAGCGGGGGGCCGGCGGTTTATGGAGCAGTTCTTC.

V is TRBV27 and J is TRBJ1-2; D unclear. This CDR3 is 13 amino acids long. CDR1 is MNHEY, CDR2 SMNVEV, per germline (reference sequence). V gave up 6 bases and J gave up 4 bases, with 12 bases separating them. The CDR3: CASSPSGSYGYTF. The CDR3 coding sequence is TGTGCCAGCAGCCCCTCGGGGAGCTATGGCTACACCTTC.

The V and J genes are TRBV27 and TRBJ1-5, with TRBD1 identical over 8 bases. Germline CDR1 reads MNHEY; CDR2 reads SMNVEV (reference sequence). CDR3 length: 17 residues. V was clipped by 5 bases and J by 6 bases; unmatched bases: 15. The chain's CDR3 is CASSTRPGGFLGQPQHF. In DNA, the CDR3 is TGTGCCAGCAGTACCCGCCCAGGGGGCTTTCTAGGTCAGCCCCAGCATTTT.

The V call is TRBV7-3, the J call TRBJ2-2; weak D call: TRBD2 (5 bases). Germline V CDR1 and CDR2: SGHTA, FQGTGA. V lost 3 bases and J 4 bases, leaving 12 bases between the germline ends. The CDR3 extends over 15 amino acids. The CDR3 here is CASSLASSATGELFF. CDR3 DNA sequence: TGTGCCAGCAGCTTGGCTAGCTCGGCCACCGGGGAGCTGTTTTTT.

This clone came up a few times. The V gene is TRBV9, the J gene TRBJ2-2; the D gene is possibly TRBD2 (6 bases). V gave up 3 bases and J gave up 6 bases, with 30 bases separating them. Germline CDR1 and CDR2: SGDLS and YYNGEE. CDR3 length: 20 amino acids. The CDR3: CASSGTKMRGPARVAGELFF. The CDR3 DNA reads as TGTGCCAGCAGCGGAACTAAGATGCGGGGACCAGCGAGGGTGGCCGGGGAGCTGTTTTTT.

V gene TRBV28 combines with J gene TRBJ1-1; possible D gene TRBD1, 6 bases. V was pared by 9 bases and J by 5 bases, with 16 bases between. The CDR3 is made up of 13 amino acids. Germline V CDR1 and CDR2: MDHEN, SYDVKM. As DNA, the CDR3 is TGTGCCAGTAAAAAACAGGGACGGACTGAAGCTTTCTTT. Amino acids: CASKKQGRTEAFF.

This rearrangement joins TRBV11-1 to TRBJ1-2; D call uncertain. CDR1 and CDR2 (germline): SGHAT, FQDESV (reference sequence). V lost 4 bases, J lost 5 bases, and 14 bases lay in between. CDR3 length: 14 residues. Here the CDR3 DNA reads TGTGCCAGCAGCTCTAGCCCGGACGGGTATGGCTACACCTTC. Amino acids: CASSSSPDGYGYTF.

The chain is built from TRBV30 and TRBJ1-1; D not resolved. This CDR3 contains 13 residues. Germline V CDR1 and CDR2: GTSNPN, SVGIG (reference sequence). Trimming removed 1 base at V and 1 base at J, with 7 bases between. Here the CDR3 reads CAWSGWRNTEAFF. The CDR3 nucleotides are TGTGCCTGGAGTGGGTGGAGGAACACTGAAGCTTTCTTT. The full variable domain, completed using reference TRBV30 and TRBJ1-1, is SQTIHQWPATLVQPVGSPLSLECTVEGTSNPNLYWYRQAAGRGLQLLFYSVGIGQISSEVPQNLSASRPQDRQFILSSKKLLLSDSGFYLCAWSGWRNTEAFFGQGTRLTVV.

The V call is TRBV7-6, the J call TRBJ2-5, with TRBD2 matching 13 bases. Germline V gives CDR1 SGHVS, CDR2 FNYEAQ. With 0 bases clipped from V and 5 bases from J, the junction kept 3 bases outside the gene matches. This CDR3 contains 16 residues. CDR3 nucleotides: TGTGCCAGCAGCTTAGCGGGACTAGCGGGGAGGGAGACCCAGTACTTC. Its translation is CASSLAGLAGRETQYF.

The CDR3 nucleotides read TGTGCCAGCAAGGGGACAGGAATACACACTGAAGCTTTCTTT. Translation: CASKGTGIHTEAFF. This rearrangement joins TRBV2 to TRBJ1-1, with 8 positions matching TRBD1. V lost 7 bases, J lost 3 bases, and 7 bases stayed unmatched. Germline V gene sequence: CDR1 SNHLY, CDR2 FYNNEI. The length of the CDR3 is 14 residues.